This T cell receptor beta chain was recorded in a study of blood T cell repertoires in COVID-19. Repertoires were generated with immunoSEQ multiplex PCR, while TCRdb's copy carries only in-frame clones and drops some. The table has roughly 290,000 clones, around 82% seen once. Sample: peripheral blood. The TCR was taken from a person aged 70 to 79 with COVID-19, enrolled during active disease.

The CDR3 region is CASRRDMNTEAFF. CDR3 coding DNA: TGTGCCAGCAGAAGGGACATGAACACTGAAGCTTTCTTT. The rearrangement joins TRBV7-9 to TRBJ1-1, with TRBD1 as a possible D gene (6 bases). Germline V gives CDR1 SEHNR, CDR2 FQNEAQ (reference sequence). The CDR3 sequence is 13 residues long. V was clipped by 6 bases and J by 0 bases, with 8 bases between them.